These 32 T cell receptor beta chains originate from one sample sequenced in a study of blood T cell repertoires in COVID-19. Sequencing used immunoSEQ multiplex PCR; TCRdb keeps in-frame clones, though not all of them. The sample has more than 95,000 clones; under 85% are singletons. The sequenced sample consisted of peripheral blood. The receptors were gathered from a man in his sixties with acute or convalescent COVID-19.

The chain recombines TRBV5-4 with TRBJ1-1, with 8 bases identical to TRBD1. V lost 4 bases, J lost 5 bases, and 10 bases stayed unmatched. The germline V gene has CDR1 SGHNT and CDR2 YYREEE (reference sequence). The CDR3 sequence is 15 residues long. The CDR3 spells CASSPGQVRGTEAFF. CDR3 in DNA: TGTGCCAGCAGCCCGGGACAGGTTAGGGGGACTGAAGCTTTCTTT.

CDR3 in DNA: TGTGCCAGCAGTGAAGTGGGACTGGGCTCTGGGGCCAACGTCCTGACTTTC. Protein product: CASSEVGLGSGANVLTF. V gene TRBV2 combines with J gene TRBJ2-6; possibly TRBD2 for D (6 bases). This CDR3 comprises 17 residues. Trimming removed 1 base from V and 0 bases from J, with 10 bases in between. Looked up from germline, CDR1 is SNHLY and CDR2 is FYNNEI.

V gene TRBV28 combines with J gene TRBJ1-2, with D perhaps TRBD1 (6 bases). The germline V gene has CDR1 MDHEN and CDR2 SYDVKM. V lost 7 bases and J 5 bases, leaving 23 bases between the germline ends. This CDR3 is built from 16 residues. CDR3 DNA: TGTGCCAGCATCGGTTACAGGGAAGGGAGGGTTTATGGCTACACCTTC. Its translation is CASIGYREGRVYGYTF.

V and J are TRBV28 and TRBJ1-6, with a possible D match to TRBD1 (6 bases). CDR3 length equals 13 residues. The germline CDR1 and CDR2 sequences are MDHEN and SYDVKM. The V and J ends lost 7 bases and 6 bases respectively, with 10 bases between them. CDR3 coding DNA: TGTGCCAGCACCCGGACAGTTAATTCACCCCTCCACTTT. The encoded protein is CASTRTVNSPLHF.

The rearrangement joins TRBV7-9 to TRBJ1-2; D is perhaps TRBD1 (6 bases). The CDR3 has 14 amino acids. The V gene lost 6 bases and the J gene lost 4 bases, with 15 bases spanning the gap. Germline V gene lookup returns CDR1 SEHNR and CDR2 FQNEAQ (reference sequence). The CDR3 spells CASRYTQGSYGYTF. As DNA, the CDR3 is TGTGCCAGCAGGTATACACAGGGAAGCTATGGCTACACCTTC.

V is TRBV27 and J is TRBJ2-1, with TRBD1 matching over 10 bases. There are 20 residues in the CDR3. The germline V gene encodes CDR1 MNHEY and CDR2 SMNVEV (reference sequence). The junction had 15 bases not matched to a gene; V was cut back by 4 bases and J by 0 bases. The DNA for the CDR3 is TGTGCCAGCAGTTCCCAAAGACAGGGGGCCCGCCTGGGCTCCTACAATGAGCAGTTCTTC. It translates to CASSSQRQGARLGSYNEQFF.

This clone came up a few times. CDR3 coding DNA: TGTGCCAGCAGCCCCTATCCGGGACACCTTAGCAATCAGCCCCAGCATTTT. Its translation: CASSPYPGHLSNQPQHF. This chain connects TRBV5-4 to TRBJ1-5; D perhaps matches TRBD1 (6 bases). Germline loops: CDR1 SGHNT, CDR2 YYREEE (reference sequence). The CDR3 runs to 17 residues. V shed 4 bases and J shed 0 bases, with 17 bases lying between them.

This clone was detected only once. The J gene is TRBJ1-3, the V gene TRBV12-5; 8 bases fit TRBD1. CDR1 is LGHNT and CDR2 is FRNRAP in the germline V gene. The junction had 3 bases not matched to a gene; V was cut back by 6 bases and J by 2 bases. The CDR3 extends over 14 amino acids. This CDR3 reads CASGLTGAGNTIYF. The CDR3 bases are TGTGCTAGTGGACTGACAGGGGCTGGAAACACCATATATTTT. Full variable domain (rest looked up from reference TRBV12-5 and TRBJ1-3): DARVTQTPRHKVTEMGQEVTMRCQPILGHNTVFWYRQTMMQGLELLAYFRNRAPLDDSGMPKDRFSAEMPDATLATLKIQPSEPRDSAVYFCASGLTGAGNTIYFGEGSWLTVV.

The CDR3 DNA sequence: TGTGCCAGCTCTCGAAATATACAGGGGAGCAATCAGCCCCAGCATTTT. It is translated as CASSRNIQGSNQPQHF. The chain recombines TRBV18 with TRBJ1-5; 7 bases map to TRBD1. Trimming removed 6 bases from V and 1 base from J; junction bases left unmatched: 9. This CDR3 region has 16 residues. Germline V gives CDR1 KGHSH, CDR2 LQKENI.

The chain uses TRBV5-1 and TRBJ2-7; TRBD2 matches 9 bases. Germline CDR1 is SGHRS and CDR2 is YFSETQ. This CDR3 spans 14 amino acids. Trimming at V came to 2 bases and at J to 3 bases, leaving 3 bases not matched to a gene. CDR3: CASSLATSGYEQYF. CDR3 in DNA: TGCGCCAGCAGCTTAGCGACTAGCGGCTACGAGCAGTACTTC.

This chain uses TRBV6-2 or TRBV6-3 with TRBJ1-1, with a tentative D call TRBD1 (5 bases). The V gene's germline CDR1 is MNHEY and CDR2 SVGEGT. Trimming left V 4 bases short and J 1 base short, with 10 bases between. There are 14 residues in the CDR3. This chain's CDR3 is CASSWGSPNTEAFF. The DNA for the CDR3 is TGTGCCAGCAGTTGGGGCAGCCCGAACACTGAAGCTTTCTTT.

This chain uses TRBV3-1 (or the pseudogene TRBV3-2) with TRBJ1-1; TRBD1 is a possible D gene (5 bases). Germline assignment: CDR1 LGHDT and CDR2 YNNKEL (reference sequence). The CDR3 loop spans 15 amino acids. The V end was cut by 4 bases, the J end by 3 bases, with 15 bases between. The CDR3 protein is CASSPPGRGYTEAFF. The CDR3 nucleotides read TGTGCCAGCAGCCCACCAGGGCGGGGCTACACTGAAGCTTTCTTT.

CDR3 region: CATDRDSYEQYF. CDR3 DNA: TGTGCCACCGACAGGGACTCCTACGAGCAGTACTTC. J is TRBJ2-7 and V is TRBV28; TRBD1 agrees at 7 bases. CDR3 size: 12 residues. The germline gives CDR1 MDHEN, CDR2 SYDVKM. The J segment lost 0 bases and the V segment lost 10 bases, leaving 3 bases of the junction unmatched.

The rearrangement uses TRBV28 and TRBJ1-2, with D possibly matching TRBD1 (6 bases). This CDR3 has 13 amino acids. Trimming stripped 6 bases from V and 6 bases from J, with 14 bases between. Germline V gives CDR1 MDHEN, CDR2 SYDVKM. The CDR3 DNA reads TGTGCCAGCAGCAAAGTGAGGGGGAATGGCTACACCTTC. Translating it yields CASSKVRGNGYTF.

The chain combines TRBV19 with TRBJ2-3; 11 bases fit TRBD1. V lost 6 bases to trimming and J lost 3 bases; unmatched junction nucleotides: 2. Germline assignment: CDR1 LNHDA and CDR2 SQIVND (reference sequence). The CDR3 covers 14 residues. The CDR3 is CASRDRGHTDTQYF. Written as DNA, the CDR3 is TGTGCCAGTAGGGACAGGGGGCATACAGATACGCAGTATTTT.

This chain joins TRBV5-4 and TRBJ2-7, with TRBD2 matching over 9 bases. The CDR3 consists of 15 residues. Germline V CDR1 and CDR2: SGHNT, YYREEE (reference sequence). Trimming cost V 2 bases and J 4 bases; bases outside gene matches: 7. DNA of the CDR3: TGTGCCAGCAGCTTCGACGTAGCGGGAGTTTACGAGCAGTACTTC. Its translation is CASSFDVAGVYEQYF.

V and J are TRBV6-4 and TRBJ1-1; the match to TRBD1 covers 9 bases. This CDR3 is built from 14 residues. Unmatched junction bases numbered 6, after V lost 6 bases and J lost 4 bases. Germline V gene lookup returns CDR1 MRHNA and CDR2 SNTAGT. This chain's CDR3 is CASSSRQGGTEAFF. The CDR3 nucleotides read TGTGCCAGCAGCTCCAGACAGGGGGGCACTGAAGCTTTCTTT.

This clone was recorded many times. The chain couples TRBV15 to TRBJ2-2; 7 positions agree with TRBD1. Germline-derived CDR1 and CDR2 are LNHNV and YYDKDF (reference sequence). The CDR3 totals 15 residues. The junction had 7 bases not matched to a gene; V was cut back by 1 base and J by 8 bases. The CDR3 nucleotides are TGTGCCACCAGCAGAGGGGGGACAGAAACTGGGGAGCTGTTTTTT. Protein sequence: CATSRGGTETGELFF.

The chain recombines TRBV9 with TRBJ2-2; tentative D call: TRBD2 (6 bases). Trimming pared 4 bases from V and 4 bases from J, leaving 14 bases between. CDR1 is SGDLS and CDR2 is YYNGEE in the germline V gene. This CDR3 is 15 amino acids long. DNA of the CDR3: TGTGCCAGCAGCCTAAGCGGGTTGAGCACCGGGGAGCTGTTTTTT. Translating gives CASSLSGLSTGELFF.

As regards this clone: A much larger clone differs from this one at a single base, so this may be a read error. The chain links TRBV7-9 to TRBJ2-1; D might be TRBD2 (6 bases). This CDR3 is 15 amino acids long. The germline V gene has CDR1 SEHNR and CDR2 FQNEAQ (reference sequence). The CDR3: CASSLWRADYNGQFF. The CDR3 DNA follows: TGTGCCAGCAGCTTATGGAGGGCGGACTACAATGGGCAGTTCTTC.

This chain links TRBV18 with TRBJ2-2; TRBD1 agrees at 8 bases. With V trimmed by 3 bases and J by 4 bases, 4 bases remained unmatched. Germline V gene lookup returns CDR1 KGHSH and CDR2 LQKENI. The CDR3 is 15 residues long. CDR3 in DNA: TGTGCCAGCTCACCCCCAGGGGGCCTCACCGGGGAGCTGTTTTTT. Its translation: CASSPPGGLTGELFF.

The rearrangement links TRBV19 to TRBJ2-1, with TRBD2 matching over 7 bases. Trimming removed 2 bases from V and 4 bases from J; junction bases left unmatched: 5. Germline-derived CDR1 and CDR2 are LNHDA and SQIVND (reference sequence). The length of the CDR3 is 15 residues. The DNA for the CDR3 is TGTGCCAGTAGTATACGTCTAGCGGATTACAATGAGCAGTTCTTC. Translated, it gives CASSIRLADYNEQFF.

The chain joins TRBV29-1 to TRBJ2-7; perhaps TRBD2 as D (5 bases). Germline V lookup: CDR1 SQVTM, CDR2 ANQGSEA. Trimming took 5 bases from V and 2 from J, leaving 16 bases between them. This CDR3 contains 14 residues. CDR3 sequence (DNA): TGCAGCGTTACCCACGGGCGGGTAACCTACGAGCAGTACTTC. Protein sequence: CSVTHGRVTYEQYF.

This rearrangement joins TRBV7-9 to TRBJ1-4; TRBD1 might be the D (6 bases). CDR1 SEHNR and CDR2 FQNEAQ come from the germline V gene (reference sequence). CDR3 length equals 14 residues. Deletions cut 4 bases from V and 7 bases from J, with 13 bases between. CDR3 amino acids: CASSSGGSGEKLFF. In DNA, the CDR3 is TGTGCCAGCAGCTCTGGGGGCAGCGGTGAAAAACTGTTTTTT.

The chain links TRBV19 to TRBJ2-1, with 9 positions matching TRBD2. The J segment lost 6 bases and the V segment lost 6 bases, leaving 6 bases of the junction unmatched. The CDR3 sequence is 14 residues long. CDR1 and CDR2 (germline): LNHDA, SQIVND (reference sequence). Here the CDR3 reads CASRRSGSSNEQFF. As DNA, the CDR3 is TGTGCCAGTAGGCGTAGCGGGAGTTCCAATGAGCAGTTCTTC.

There are a few counts of this clone. The V and J genes are TRBV27 and TRBJ2-1, with D perhaps matching TRBD1 (6 bases). Deletions cut 10 bases from V and 2 bases from J, with 15 bases between. This CDR3 comprises 14 residues. The germline V gene has CDR1 MNHEY and CDR2 SMNVEV (reference sequence). The CDR3 here is CAIKGRGPYNEQFF. CDR3 nucleotide sequence: TGTGCCATCAAGGGCAGGGGACCCTACAATGAGCAGTTCTTC.

The table lists this clone with a count of one. The rearrangement uses TRBV7-9 and TRBJ1-2, with D possibly being TRBD1 (5 bases). The CDR3 is made up of 10 amino acids. The germline V gene has CDR1 SEHNR and CDR2 FQNEAQ (reference sequence). CDR3 DNA sequence: TGTGTCTTAGGGGACTATGGCTACACCTTC. As protein: CVLGDYGYTF.

The CDR3 protein is CASSRAGNYGYTF. Written as DNA, the CDR3 is TGTGCCAGCAGCAGAGCGGGGAACTATGGCTACACCTTC. V is TRBV6-5 and J is TRBJ1-2; no clear D. CDR3 size: 13 residues. The germline V gene has CDR1 MNHEY and CDR2 SVGAGI. V dropped 6 bases and J dropped 2 bases, with 10 bases sitting between them.

This clone showed up just a few times. This chain joins TRBV5-1 and TRBJ2-7; tentative D call: TRBD1 (6 bases). Trimming shortened V by 3 bases and J by 7 bases, and 11 bases separated the two germline ends. The germline CDR1 and CDR2 sequences are SGHRS and YFSETQ. The CDR3 extends over 12 amino acids. CDR3 sequence (DNA): TGCGCCAGCAGCTACTACCAGGGGGAGCAGTACTTC. Its translation: CASSYYQGEQYF.

Here the CDR3 DNA reads TGTGCCAGCAGCAGCACCCCGGGAGGGCCGGCAGATACGCAGTATTTT. It encodes CASSSTPGGPADTQYF. The chain joins TRBV9 to TRBJ2-3, with TRBD2 matching 8 bases. The length of the CDR3 is 16 residues. The V and J ends lost 4 bases and 4 bases, in that order; junction bases with no gene match: 11. Germline CDR1 is SGDLS and CDR2 is YYNGEE.

The J gene is TRBJ1-4, the V gene TRBV5-1, with TRBD1 identical over 7 bases. V gave up 0 bases and J gave up 8 bases; unmatched junction bases: 4. CDR1 is SGHRS, CDR2 YFSETQ, per germline. The length of the CDR3 is 14 residues. The CDR3 DNA sequence: TGCGCCAGCAGCTTGGAAGGGGGCCGGGAAAAACTGTTTTTT. Translating it yields CASSLEGGREKLFF.

This clone was counted between two and nine times. The V gene is TRBV28, the J gene TRBJ1-5; 10 positions agree with TRBD1. The V gene's germline CDR1 is MDHEN and CDR2 SYDVKM. The CDR3 covers 16 residues. Losses at the gene ends were 6 bases for V and 6 bases for J; bases not matched to a gene: 11. CDR3 nucleotides: TGTGCCAGCAGGGAGGCAGGGACAGGGGCCCTTCAGCCCCAGCATTTT. Translated: CASREAGTGALQPQHF. The entire variable domain, with the rest obtained from reference TRBV28 and TRBJ1-5, is as follows: DVKVTQSSRYLVKRTGEKVFLECVQDMDHENMFWYRQDPGLGLRLIYFSYDVKMKEKGDIPEGYSVSREKKERFSLILESASTNQTSMYLCASREAGTGALQPQHFGDGTRLSIL.